The rows below give T cell receptor beta chains drawn from one sample of a study of blood T cell repertoires in COVID-19. Here immunoSEQ multiplex PCR was the method, and the copy in TCRdb shows in-frame clones only, minus some. The sample has 180,000 or so clones, approximately 85% seen once. The sample consisted of PBMCs or T cells enriched from blood (not recorded which). The source is a woman aged 30 to 39 who had recovered from COVID-19. Each CDR3 is given with its conserved first and last residue. D genes are given only for firm matches. Expanded clones are given a class, and other clones once, few, many or no size at all.

clone_size: NA; j_call: TRBJ2-1; v_call: TRBV20-1; d_call: TRBD2; cdr3_aa: CSASIDPSGRGNEQFF; cdr3_nt: TGCAGTGCTAGTATCGATCCTAGCGGGAGGGGAAATGAGCAGTTCTTC
clone_size: NA; j_call: TRBJ2-1; v_call: TRBV7-6; d_call: NA; cdr3_aa: CASSLRETSFEQFF; cdr3_nt: TGTGCCAGCAGCTTACGGGAGACTAGTTTTGAGCAGTTCTTC
clone_size: NA; j_call: TRBJ2-4; v_call: TRBV6-1; d_call: NA; cdr3_aa: CASSESGGAFIAKNIQYF; cdr3_nt: TGTGCCAGCAGTGAATCTGGGGGGGCATTTATTGCCAAAAACATTCAGTACTTC
clone_size: NA; j_call: TRBJ2-7; v_call: TRBV18; d_call: TRBD2; cdr3_aa: CASSPGLAGVDEQYF; cdr3_nt: TGTGCCAGCTCTCCGGGACTAGCGGGAGTAGACGAGCAGTACTTC
clone_size: NA; j_call: TRBJ2-7; v_call: TRBV2; d_call: TRBD1; cdr3_aa: CASSPVGQSYEQYF; cdr3_nt: TGTGCCAGCAGTCCTGTGGGACAGTCCTACGAGCAGTACTTC
clone_size: NA; j_call: TRBJ1-1; v_call: TRBV7-9; d_call: NA; cdr3_aa: CASSTLFRGFNTEAFF; cdr3_nt: TGTGCCAGCAGCACCCTTTTTCGGGGGTTTAACACTGAAGCTTTCTTT
clone_size: NA; j_call: TRBJ1-2; v_call: TRBV28; d_call: TRBD1; cdr3_aa: CASSHTGGGYGYTF; cdr3_nt: TGTGCCAGCAGTCATACAGGGGGCGGTTATGGCTACACCTTC
clone_size: few; j_call: TRBJ2-2; v_call: TRBV14; d_call: NA; cdr3_aa: CASSLVSGGELFF; cdr3_nt: TGTGCCAGCAGCCTCGTTTCGGGCGGGGAGCTGTTTTTT
clone_size: NA; j_call: TRBJ2-7; v_call: TRBV6-5; d_call: TRBD1; cdr3_aa: CASSYSAGTGNYEQYF; cdr3_nt: TGTGCCAGCAGTTACAGCGCCGGGACAGGGAACTACGAGCAGTACTTC
clone_size: NA; j_call: TRBJ2-1; v_call: TRBV6-1; d_call: NA; cdr3_aa: CASSVSAGTVYNEQFF; cdr3_nt: TGTGCCAGCAGTGTTTCGGCGGGTACAGTTTACAATGAGCAGTTCTTC